This T cell receptor beta chain was identified during a study of cytomegalovirus exposure and HLA in healthy donors. Across the study: Approximately 85 million unique TCRs from HLA-typed donors were held in an early data release.

Broader study findings: TCR beta chains numbering approximately 150 were designated cytomegalovirus-associated. About 87% or about 30% of the time was how often most TCR beta V segments were productive, according to an earlier analysis.

The PCR had 60 Vbeta and 13 Jbeta primers. Libraries were prepared by immunoSEQ multiplex PCR; TCRdb keeps only in-frame clonotypes and omits some of them. Among more than 95,000 clones listed, 60% to 85% were seen once. Details on this clone: Its antigen remains unidentified.

The V end was cut by 6 bases, the J end by 15 bases, with 14 bases between. CDR3 size: 10 residues. The germline V gene has CDR1 SQVTM and CDR2 ANQGSEA. This receptor was taken from a woman under 30 in good health and CMV-seronegative. Sequences were obtained from PBMCs. The V gene is TRBV29-1, the J gene TRBJ1-4; a weak D match, TRBD1 (6 bases). The CDR3 sequence is CSVRGGLVFF. CDR3 coding DNA: TGCAGCGTAAGGGGGGGTTTAGTGTTTTTT. The full variable domain, rest sourced from reference TRBV29-1 and TRBJ1-4, is SAVISQKPSRDICQRGTSLTIQCQVDSQVTMMFWYRQQPGQSLTLIATANQGSEATYESGFVIDKFPISRPNLTFSTLTVSNMSPEDSSIYLCSVRGGLVFFGSGTQLSVL.